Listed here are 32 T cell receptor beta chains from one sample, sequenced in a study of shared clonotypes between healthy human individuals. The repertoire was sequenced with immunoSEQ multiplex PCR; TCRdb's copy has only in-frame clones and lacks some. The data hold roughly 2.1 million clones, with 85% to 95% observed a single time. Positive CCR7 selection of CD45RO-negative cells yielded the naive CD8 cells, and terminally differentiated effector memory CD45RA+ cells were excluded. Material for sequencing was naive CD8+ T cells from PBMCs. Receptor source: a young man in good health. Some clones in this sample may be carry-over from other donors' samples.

The DNA for the CDR3 is TGTGCCAGCAGTGAGGAAGGGGCACCTCATCAGCCCCAGCATTTT. This translates into CASSEEGAPHQPQHF. The chain uses TRBV6-1 and TRBJ1-5, with TRBD1 as a possible D gene (5 bases). There are 15 residues in the CDR3. Between the trimmed V and J ends, which lost 3 bases and 5 bases, there was a span of 14 bases. Germline V gene sequence: CDR1 MNHNS, CDR2 SASEGT.

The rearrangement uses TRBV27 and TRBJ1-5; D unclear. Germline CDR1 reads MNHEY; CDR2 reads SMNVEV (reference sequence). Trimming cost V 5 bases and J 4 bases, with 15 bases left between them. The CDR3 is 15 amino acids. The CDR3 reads CASSPSRGRNQPQHF. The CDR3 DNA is TGTGCCAGCAGTCCCTCGCGGGGTAGGAATCAGCCCCAGCATTTT.

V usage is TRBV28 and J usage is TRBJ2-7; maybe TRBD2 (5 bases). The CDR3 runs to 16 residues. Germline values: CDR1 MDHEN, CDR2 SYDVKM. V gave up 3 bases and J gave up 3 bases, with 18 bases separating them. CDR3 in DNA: TGTGCCAGCAGTTTTTCGGGGAGTCAGATAAACTACGAGCAGTACTTC. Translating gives CASSFSGSQINYEQYF.

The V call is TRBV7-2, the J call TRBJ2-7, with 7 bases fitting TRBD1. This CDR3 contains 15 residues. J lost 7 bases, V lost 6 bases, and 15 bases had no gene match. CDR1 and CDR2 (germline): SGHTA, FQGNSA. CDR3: CASSPLRTGSLEQYF. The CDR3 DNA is TGTGCCAGCAGTCCCCTGAGGACAGGATCCCTGGAGCAGTACTTC.

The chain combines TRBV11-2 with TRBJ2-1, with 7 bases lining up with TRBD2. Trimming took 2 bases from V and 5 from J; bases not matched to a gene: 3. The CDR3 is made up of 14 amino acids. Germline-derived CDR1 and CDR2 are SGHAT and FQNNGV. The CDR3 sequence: CASSLLGGNNEQFF. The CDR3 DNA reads TGTGCCAGCAGCTTACTGGGGGGGAACAATGAGCAGTTCTTC.

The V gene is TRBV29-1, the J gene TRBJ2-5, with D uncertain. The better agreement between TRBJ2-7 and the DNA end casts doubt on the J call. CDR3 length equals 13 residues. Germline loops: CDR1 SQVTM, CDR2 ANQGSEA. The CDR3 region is CSVGSDNSYEQYF. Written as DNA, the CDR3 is TGCAGCGTTGGCTCCGATAATTCCTACGAGCAGTACTTC.

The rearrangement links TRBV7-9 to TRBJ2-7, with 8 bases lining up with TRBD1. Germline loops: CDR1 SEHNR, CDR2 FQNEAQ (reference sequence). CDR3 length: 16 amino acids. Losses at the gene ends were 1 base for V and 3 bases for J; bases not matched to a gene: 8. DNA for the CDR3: TGTGCCAGCAGCTTAGGGCAGGGGGCGCCTCTCTACGAGCAGTACTTC. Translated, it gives CASSLGQGAPLYEQYF.

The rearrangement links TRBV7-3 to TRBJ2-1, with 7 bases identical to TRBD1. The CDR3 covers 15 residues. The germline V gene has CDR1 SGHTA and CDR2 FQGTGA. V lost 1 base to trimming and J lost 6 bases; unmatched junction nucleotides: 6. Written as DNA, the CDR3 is TGTGCCAGCAGCTTAATCAGAGGGGGCCGCAATGAGCAGTTCTTC. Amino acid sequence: CASSLIRGGRNEQFF.

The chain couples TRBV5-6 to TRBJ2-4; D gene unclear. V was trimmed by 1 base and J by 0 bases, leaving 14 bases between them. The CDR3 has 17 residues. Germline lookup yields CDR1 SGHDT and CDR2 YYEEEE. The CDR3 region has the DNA TGTGCCAGCAGCTTGAGTAAGGCCCTTCTAGCCAAAAACATTCAGTACTTC. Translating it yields CASSLSKALLAKNIQYF.

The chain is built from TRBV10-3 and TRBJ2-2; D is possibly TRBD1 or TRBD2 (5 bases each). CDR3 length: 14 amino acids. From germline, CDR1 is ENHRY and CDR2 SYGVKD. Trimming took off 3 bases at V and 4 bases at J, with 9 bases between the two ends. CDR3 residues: CAISDRDLTGELFF. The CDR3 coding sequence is TGTGCCATCAGTGACAGGGACCTCACCGGGGAGCTGTTTTTT.

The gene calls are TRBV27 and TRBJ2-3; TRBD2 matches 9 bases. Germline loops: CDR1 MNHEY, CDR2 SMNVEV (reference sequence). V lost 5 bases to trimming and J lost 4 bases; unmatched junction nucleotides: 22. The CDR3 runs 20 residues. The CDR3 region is CASSPLIWVAGDRDADTQYF. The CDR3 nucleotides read TGTGCCAGCAGTCCCCTTATTTGGGTAGCGGGAGATCGGGACGCAGATACGCAGTATTTT.

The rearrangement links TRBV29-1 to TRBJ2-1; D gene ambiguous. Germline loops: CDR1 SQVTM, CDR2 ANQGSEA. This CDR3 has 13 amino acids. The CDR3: CSAGPSSYNEQFF. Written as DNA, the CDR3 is TGCAGTGCAGGTCCTAGCTCCTACAATGAGCAGTTCTTC.

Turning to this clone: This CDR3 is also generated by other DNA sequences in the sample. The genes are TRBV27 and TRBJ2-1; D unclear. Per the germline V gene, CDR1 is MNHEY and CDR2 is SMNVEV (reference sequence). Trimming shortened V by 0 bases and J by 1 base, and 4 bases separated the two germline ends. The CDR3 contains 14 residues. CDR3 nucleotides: TGTGCCAGCAGTTTATCCCCTTCCTACAATGAGCAGTTCTTC. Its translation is CASSLSPSYNEQFF.

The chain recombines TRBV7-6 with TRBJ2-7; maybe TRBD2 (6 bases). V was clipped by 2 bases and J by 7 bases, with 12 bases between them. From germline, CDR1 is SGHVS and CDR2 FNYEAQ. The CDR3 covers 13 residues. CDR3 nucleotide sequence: TGTGCCAGCAGCTTATACGGGGGTCGGGAGCAGTACTTC. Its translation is CASSLYGGREQYF.

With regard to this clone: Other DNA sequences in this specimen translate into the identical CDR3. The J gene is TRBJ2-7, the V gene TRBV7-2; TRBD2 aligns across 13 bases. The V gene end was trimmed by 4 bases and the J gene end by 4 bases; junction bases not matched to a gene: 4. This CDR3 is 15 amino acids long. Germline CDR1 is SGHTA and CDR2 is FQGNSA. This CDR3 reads CASSWTSGSSYEQYF. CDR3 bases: TGTGCCAGCAGCTGGACTAGCGGGAGTAGTTACGAGCAGTACTTC.

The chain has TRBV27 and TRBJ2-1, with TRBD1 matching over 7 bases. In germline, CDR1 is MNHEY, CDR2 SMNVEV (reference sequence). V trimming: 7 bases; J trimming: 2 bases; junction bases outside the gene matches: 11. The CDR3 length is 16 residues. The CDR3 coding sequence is TGTGCCAGCACGTTAAAGACAGGGTCCCCCTACAATGAGCAGTTCTTC. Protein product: CASTLKTGSPYNEQFF.

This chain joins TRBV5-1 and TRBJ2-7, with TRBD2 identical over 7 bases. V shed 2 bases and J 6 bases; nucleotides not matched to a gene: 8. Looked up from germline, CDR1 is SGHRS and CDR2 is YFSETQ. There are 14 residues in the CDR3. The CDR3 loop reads CASSFELSGGEQYF. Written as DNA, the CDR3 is TGCGCCAGCAGCTTCGAGTTATCGGGGGGCGAGCAGTACTTC.

Here the CDR3 reads CASSYATADTYEQYF. The CDR3 DNA is TGTGCCAGCAGCTACGCCACGGCTGACACCTACGAGCAGTACTTC. J is TRBJ2-7 and V is TRBV9; no firm D call. V dropped 4 bases and J dropped 2 bases, with 16 bases sitting between them. CDR1 is SGDLS, CDR2 YYNGEE, per germline. There are 15 residues in the CDR3.

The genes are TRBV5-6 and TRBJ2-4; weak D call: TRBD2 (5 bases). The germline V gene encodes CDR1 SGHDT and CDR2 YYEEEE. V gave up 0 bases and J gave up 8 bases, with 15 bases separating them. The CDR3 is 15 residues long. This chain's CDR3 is CASSLGAGSGDIQYF. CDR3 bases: TGTGCCAGCAGCTTGGGTGCTGGGAGTGGGGACATTCAGTACTTC.

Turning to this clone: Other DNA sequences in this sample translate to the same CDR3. CDR3 DNA sequence: TGTGCCAGCAGCCCCGACAGGGGAGATCAGCCCCAGCATTTT. Translation gives CASSPDRGDQPQHF. The chain is built from TRBV7-8 and TRBJ1-5, with 8 nucleotides matching TRBD1. J gave up 5 bases and V 5 bases, and 5 bases lay outside the gene matches. CDR1 is SGHVS and CDR2 is FQNEAQ in the germline V gene. CDR3 size: 14 residues.

In nucleotides, the CDR3 is TGTGCCAGCTCACCACCTACCAGCGGGAGATGGACAGATACGCAGTATTTT. Translation: CASSPPTSGRWTDTQYF. This rearrangement joins TRBV18 to TRBJ2-3, with TRBD2 matching 8 bases. The CDR3 has 17 residues. Looked up from germline, CDR1 is KGHSH and CDR2 is LQKENI. V gave up 0 bases and J gave up 3 bases; unmatched junction bases: 8.

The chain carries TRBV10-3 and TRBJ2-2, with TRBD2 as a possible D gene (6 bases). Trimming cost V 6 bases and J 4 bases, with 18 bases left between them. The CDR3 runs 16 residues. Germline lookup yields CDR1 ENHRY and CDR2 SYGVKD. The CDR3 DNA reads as TGTGCCATCAGCTCGACCCGGGACTCCCGCACCGGGGAGCTGTTTTTT. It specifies CAISSTRDSRTGELFF.

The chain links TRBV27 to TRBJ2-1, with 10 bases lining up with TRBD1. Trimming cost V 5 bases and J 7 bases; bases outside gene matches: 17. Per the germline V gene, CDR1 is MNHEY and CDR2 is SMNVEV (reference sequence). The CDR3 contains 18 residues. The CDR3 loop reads CASSPLDRGRAGRNEQFF. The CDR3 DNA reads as TGTGCCAGCAGTCCGCTCGACAGGGGGCGAGCGGGGAGGAATGAGCAGTTCTTC.

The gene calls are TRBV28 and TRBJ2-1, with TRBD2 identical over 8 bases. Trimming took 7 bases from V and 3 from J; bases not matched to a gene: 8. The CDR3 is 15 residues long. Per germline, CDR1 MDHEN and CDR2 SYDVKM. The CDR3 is CASKSGLASYNEQFF. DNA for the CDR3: TGTGCCAGCAAGAGTGGACTAGCAAGCTACAATGAGCAGTTCTTC.

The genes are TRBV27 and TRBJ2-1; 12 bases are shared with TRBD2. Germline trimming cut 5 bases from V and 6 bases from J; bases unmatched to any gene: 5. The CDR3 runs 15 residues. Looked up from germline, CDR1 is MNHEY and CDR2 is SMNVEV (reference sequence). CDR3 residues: CASSTRTSGTNEQFF. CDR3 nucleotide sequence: TGTGCCAGCAGTACTCGGACTAGCGGGACCAATGAGCAGTTCTTC.

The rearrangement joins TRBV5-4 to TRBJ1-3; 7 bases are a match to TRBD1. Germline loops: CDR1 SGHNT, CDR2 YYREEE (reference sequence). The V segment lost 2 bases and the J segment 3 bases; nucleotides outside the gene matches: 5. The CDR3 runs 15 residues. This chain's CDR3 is CASSLTGVNGNTIYF. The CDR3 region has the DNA TGTGCCAGCAGCTTAACAGGGGTTAATGGAAACACCATATATTTT.

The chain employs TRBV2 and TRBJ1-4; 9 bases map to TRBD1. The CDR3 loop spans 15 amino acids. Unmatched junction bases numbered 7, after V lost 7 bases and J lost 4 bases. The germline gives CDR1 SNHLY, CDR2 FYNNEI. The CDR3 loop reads CASKEGQGGNEKLFF. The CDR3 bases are TGTGCCAGCAAAGAGGGACAGGGAGGTAATGAAAAACTGTTTTTT.

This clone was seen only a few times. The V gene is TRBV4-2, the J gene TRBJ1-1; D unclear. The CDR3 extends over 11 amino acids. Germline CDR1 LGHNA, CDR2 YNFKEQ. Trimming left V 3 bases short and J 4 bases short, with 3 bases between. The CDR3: CASSQGTEAFF. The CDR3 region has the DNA TGTGCCAGCAGCCAGGGCACTGAAGCTTTCTTT.

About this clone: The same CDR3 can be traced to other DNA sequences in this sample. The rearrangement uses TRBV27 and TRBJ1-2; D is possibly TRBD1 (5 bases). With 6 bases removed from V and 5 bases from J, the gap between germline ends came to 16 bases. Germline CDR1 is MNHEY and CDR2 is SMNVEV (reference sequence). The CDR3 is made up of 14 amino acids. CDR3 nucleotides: TGTGCCAGCAGCCTCGCAGGGTCAGGATATGGCTACACCTTC. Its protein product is CASSLAGSGYGYTF.

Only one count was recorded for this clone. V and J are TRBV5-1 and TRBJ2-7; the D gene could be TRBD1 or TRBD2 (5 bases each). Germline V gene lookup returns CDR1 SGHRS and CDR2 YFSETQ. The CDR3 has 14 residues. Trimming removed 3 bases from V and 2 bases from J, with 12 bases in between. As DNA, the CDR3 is TGCGCCAGCAGCTGGGGGAGACAAACCTACGAGCAGTACTTC. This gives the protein CASSWGRQTYEQYF.

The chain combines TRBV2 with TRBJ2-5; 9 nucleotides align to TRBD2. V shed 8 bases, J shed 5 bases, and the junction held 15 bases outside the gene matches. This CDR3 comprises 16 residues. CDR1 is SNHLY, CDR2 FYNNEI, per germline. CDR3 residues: CASYLAGRGIAETQYF. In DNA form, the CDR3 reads TGTGCCAGCTATCTAGCGGGAAGGGGTATAGCGGAGACCCAGTACTTC. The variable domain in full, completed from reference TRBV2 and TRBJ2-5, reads EPEVTQTPSHQVTQMGQEVILRCVPISNHLYFYWYRQILGQKVEFLVSFYNNEISEKSEIFDDQFSVERPDGSNFTLKIRSTKLEDSAMYFCASYLAGRGIAETQYFGPGTRLLVL.

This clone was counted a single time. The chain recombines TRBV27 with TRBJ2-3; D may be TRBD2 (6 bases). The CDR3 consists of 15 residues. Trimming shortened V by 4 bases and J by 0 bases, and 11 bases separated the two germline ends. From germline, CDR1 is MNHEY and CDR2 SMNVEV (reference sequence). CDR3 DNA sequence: TGTGCCAGCAGTTGGGGGACTGTTAGCACAGATACGCAGTATTTT. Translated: CASSWGTVSTDTQYF.